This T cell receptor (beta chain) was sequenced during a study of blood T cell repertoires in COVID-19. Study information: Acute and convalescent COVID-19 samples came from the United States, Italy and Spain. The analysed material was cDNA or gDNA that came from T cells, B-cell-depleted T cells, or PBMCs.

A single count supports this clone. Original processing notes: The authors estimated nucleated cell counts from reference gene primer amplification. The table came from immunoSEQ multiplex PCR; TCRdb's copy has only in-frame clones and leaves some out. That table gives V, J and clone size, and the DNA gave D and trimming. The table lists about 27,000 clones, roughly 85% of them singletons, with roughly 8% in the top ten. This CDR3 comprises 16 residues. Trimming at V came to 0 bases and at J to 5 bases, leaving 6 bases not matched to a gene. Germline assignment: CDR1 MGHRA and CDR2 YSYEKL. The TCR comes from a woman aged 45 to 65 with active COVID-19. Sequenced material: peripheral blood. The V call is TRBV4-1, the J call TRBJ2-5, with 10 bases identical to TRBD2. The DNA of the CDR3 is TGCGCCAGCAGCCAAGATCTGCTAGCGGGAGTTGAGACCCAGTACTTC. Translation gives CASSQDLLAGVETQYF.